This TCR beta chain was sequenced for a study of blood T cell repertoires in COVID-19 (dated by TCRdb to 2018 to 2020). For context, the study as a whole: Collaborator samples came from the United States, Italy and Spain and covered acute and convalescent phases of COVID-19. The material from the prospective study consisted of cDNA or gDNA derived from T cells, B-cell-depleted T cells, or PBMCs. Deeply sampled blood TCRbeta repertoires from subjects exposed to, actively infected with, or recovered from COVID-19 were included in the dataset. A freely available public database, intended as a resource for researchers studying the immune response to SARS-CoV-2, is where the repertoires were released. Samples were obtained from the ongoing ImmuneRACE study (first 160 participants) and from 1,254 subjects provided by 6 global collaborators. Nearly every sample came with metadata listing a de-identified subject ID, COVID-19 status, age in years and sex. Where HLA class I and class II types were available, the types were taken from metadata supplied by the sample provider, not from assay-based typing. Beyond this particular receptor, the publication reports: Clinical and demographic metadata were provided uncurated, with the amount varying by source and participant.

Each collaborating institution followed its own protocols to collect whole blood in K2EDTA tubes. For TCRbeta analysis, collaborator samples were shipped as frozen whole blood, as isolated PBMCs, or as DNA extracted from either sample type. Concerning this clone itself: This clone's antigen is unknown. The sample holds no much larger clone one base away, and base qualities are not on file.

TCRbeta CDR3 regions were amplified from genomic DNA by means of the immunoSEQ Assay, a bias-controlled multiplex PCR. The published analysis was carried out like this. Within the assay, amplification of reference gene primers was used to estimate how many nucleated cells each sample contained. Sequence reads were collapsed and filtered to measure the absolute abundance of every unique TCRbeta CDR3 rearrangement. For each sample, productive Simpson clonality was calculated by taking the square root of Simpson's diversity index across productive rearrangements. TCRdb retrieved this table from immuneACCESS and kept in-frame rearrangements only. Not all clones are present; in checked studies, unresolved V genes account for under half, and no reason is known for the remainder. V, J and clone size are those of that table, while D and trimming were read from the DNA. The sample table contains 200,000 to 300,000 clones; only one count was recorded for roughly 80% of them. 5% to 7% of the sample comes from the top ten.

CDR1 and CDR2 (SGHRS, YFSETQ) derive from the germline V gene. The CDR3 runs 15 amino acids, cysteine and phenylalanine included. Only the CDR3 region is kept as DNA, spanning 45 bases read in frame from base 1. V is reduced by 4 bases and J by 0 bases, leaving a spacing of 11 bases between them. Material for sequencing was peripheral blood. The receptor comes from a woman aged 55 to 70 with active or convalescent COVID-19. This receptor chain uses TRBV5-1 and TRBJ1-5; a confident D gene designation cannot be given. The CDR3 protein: CASSPDGNSNQPQHF. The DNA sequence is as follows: TGCGCCAGCAGCCCGGACGGGAATAGCAATCAGCCCCAGCATTTT.